This T cell receptor (beta chain) was obtained from a study of shared clonotypes between healthy human individuals. About the study: Per-donor plates numbered three CD4 naive, three CD4 memory, two CD8 naive and one CD8 memory.

Trimming stripped 1 base from V and 4 bases from J, with 16 bases between. CDR1 and CDR2 (germline): MNHNS, SASEGT. The CDR3 runs 17 residues. TCRdb keeps only in-frame clones here, not all; method: immunoSEQ multiplex PCR. The sample shows 2 million to 2.5 million clones, approximately 96% of them seen only once. Study-level points and caveats: It was observed that about 5% of naive CD4 clonotypes were shared across a handful of donors.

Researchers partitioned CD4+ cells into CD45RA+ naive and CD45RA-negative memory subsets. Note on this clone: Antigen specificity is unknown.

This clonotype was obtained from a man aged 18 to 30 in good health. The V gene is TRBV6-1, the J gene TRBJ2-2; perhaps TRBD2 as D (7 bases). The sample taken for sequencing was naive CD4+ T cells sorted from blood. Subset here: CD45RA+ positively selected. For the CDR3, the DNA is TGTGCCAGCAGTGAAGGTCGGGGGGCCTTGGGCACCGGGGAGCTGTTTTTT. Translated: CASSEGRGALGTGELFF.